This record covers a single TCR beta chain. Its antigen is currently unknown. This sample is drawn from a study of neoadjuvant anti-PD-1 for oral cavity cancer. Study findings and constraints: Higher pretreatment Treg/Th17 ratios tracked higher pretreatment blood clonality.

Profiling relied on immunoSEQ multiplex PCR, and the TCRdb table lists in-frame clones only, not all of them. Of 55,000 to 75,000 clones in the sample, 65% to 85% were seen once. This sequence was found in a person aged 40-85 years with oral cavity squamous cell carcinoma. Here the sequenced sample was PBMCs, taken before nivolumab (anti-PD-1) treatment.

CDR3 amino acids: CASIIQGAHQPQHF. For the CDR3, the DNA is TGTGCCAGCATCATTCAGGGGGCCCATCAGCCCCAGCATTTT. The V gene is TRBV28, the J gene TRBJ1-5; 8 bases fit TRBD1. Germline V lookup: CDR1 MDHEN, CDR2 SYDVKM. The CDR3 runs to 14 residues. V trimming: 7 bases; J trimming: 5 bases; junction bases outside the gene matches: 7. Filled out from reference TRBV28 and TRBJ1-5, the complete variable domain reads DVKVTQSSRYLVKRTGEKVFLECVQDMDHENMFWYRQDPGLGLRLIYFSYDVKMKEKGDIPEGYSVSREKKERFSLILESASTNQTSMYLCASIIQGAHQPQHFGDGTRLSIL.